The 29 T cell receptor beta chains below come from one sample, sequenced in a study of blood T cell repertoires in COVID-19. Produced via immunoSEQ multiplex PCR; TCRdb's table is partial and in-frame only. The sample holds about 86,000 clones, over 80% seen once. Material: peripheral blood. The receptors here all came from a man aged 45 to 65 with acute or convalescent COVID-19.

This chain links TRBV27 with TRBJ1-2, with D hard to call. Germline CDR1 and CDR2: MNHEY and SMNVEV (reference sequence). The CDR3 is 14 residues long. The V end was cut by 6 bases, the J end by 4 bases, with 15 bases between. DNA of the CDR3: TGTGCCAGCAGACCAATTCAGGTGTTCTATGGCTACACCTTC. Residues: CASRPIQVFYGYTF.

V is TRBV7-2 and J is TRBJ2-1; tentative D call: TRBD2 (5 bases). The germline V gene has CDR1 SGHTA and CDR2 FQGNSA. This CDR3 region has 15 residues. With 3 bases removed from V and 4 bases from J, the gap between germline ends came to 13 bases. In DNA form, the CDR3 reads TGTGCCAGCAGCTTCACGGGAAGGGATTACAATGAGCAGTTCTTC. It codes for CASSFTGRDYNEQFF.

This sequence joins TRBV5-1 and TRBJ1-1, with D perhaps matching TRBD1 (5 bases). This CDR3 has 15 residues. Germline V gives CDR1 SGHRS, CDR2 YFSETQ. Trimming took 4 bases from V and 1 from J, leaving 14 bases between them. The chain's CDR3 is CASSPGRGRNTEAFF. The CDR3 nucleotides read TGCGCCAGCAGCCCAGGAAGGGGTCGGAACACTGAAGCTTTCTTT. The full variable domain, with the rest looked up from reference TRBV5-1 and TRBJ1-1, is KAGVTQTPRYLIKTRGQQVTLSCSPISGHRSVSWYQQTPGQGLQFLFEYFSETQRNKGNFPGRFSGRQFSNSRSEMNVSTLELGDSALYLCASSPGRGRNTEAFFGQGTRLTVV.

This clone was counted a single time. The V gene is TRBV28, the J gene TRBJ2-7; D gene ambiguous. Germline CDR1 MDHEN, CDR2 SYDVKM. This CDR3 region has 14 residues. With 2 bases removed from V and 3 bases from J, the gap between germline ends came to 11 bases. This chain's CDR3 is CASSLNRIHYEQYF. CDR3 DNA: TGTGCCAGCAGTTTAAACAGAATTCACTACGAGCAGTACTTC.

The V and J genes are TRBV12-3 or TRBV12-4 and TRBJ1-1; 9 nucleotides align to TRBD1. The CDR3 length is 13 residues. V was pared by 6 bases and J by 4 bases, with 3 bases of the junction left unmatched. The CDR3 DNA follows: TGTGCCAGCAGGACAGGGGGGAGCACTGAAGCTTTCTTT. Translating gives CASRTGGSTEAFF.

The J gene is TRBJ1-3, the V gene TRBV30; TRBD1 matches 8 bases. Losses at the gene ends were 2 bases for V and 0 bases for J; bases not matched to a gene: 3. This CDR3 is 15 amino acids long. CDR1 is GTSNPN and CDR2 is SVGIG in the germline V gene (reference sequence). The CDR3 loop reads CAWSRQGISGNTIYF. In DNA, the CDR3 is TGTGCCTGGAGTAGACAGGGGATCTCTGGAAACACCATATATTTT.

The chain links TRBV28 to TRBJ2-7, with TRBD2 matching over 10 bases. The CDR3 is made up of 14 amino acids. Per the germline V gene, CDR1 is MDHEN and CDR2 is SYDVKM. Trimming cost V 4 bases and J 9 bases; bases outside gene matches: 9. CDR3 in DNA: TGTGCCAGCAGTTCGGGACTAGCGCCGAGAGGGCAGTACTTC. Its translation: CASSSGLAPRGQYF.

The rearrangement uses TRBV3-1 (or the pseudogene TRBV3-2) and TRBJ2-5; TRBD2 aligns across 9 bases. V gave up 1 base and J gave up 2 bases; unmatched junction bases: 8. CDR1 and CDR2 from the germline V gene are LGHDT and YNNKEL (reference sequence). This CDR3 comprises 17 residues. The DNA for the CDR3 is TGTGCCAGCAGCCAAGTGGGCGGGAGGGCCCTGCAAGAGACCCAGTACTTC. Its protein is CASSQVGGRALQETQYF.

The CDR3 spells CACRPGSGVETQYF. As DNA, the CDR3 is TGTGCCTGCCGCCCGGGTAGCGGAGTAGAGACCCAGTACTTC. The chain uses TRBV30 and TRBJ2-5; D possibly corresponds to TRBD2 (6 bases). The V end lost 6 bases, the J end lost 4 bases, and 18 bases lay between the germline ends. From germline, CDR1 is GTSNPN and CDR2 SVGIG (reference sequence). CDR3 size: 14 residues.

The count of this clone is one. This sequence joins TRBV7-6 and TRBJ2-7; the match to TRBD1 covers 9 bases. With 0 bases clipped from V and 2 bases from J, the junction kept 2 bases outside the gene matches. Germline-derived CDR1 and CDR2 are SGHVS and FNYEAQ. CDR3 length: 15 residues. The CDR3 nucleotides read TGTGCCAGCAGCTTAGCACAGGGGGCAACCTACGAGCAGTACTTC. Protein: CASSLAQGATYEQYF.

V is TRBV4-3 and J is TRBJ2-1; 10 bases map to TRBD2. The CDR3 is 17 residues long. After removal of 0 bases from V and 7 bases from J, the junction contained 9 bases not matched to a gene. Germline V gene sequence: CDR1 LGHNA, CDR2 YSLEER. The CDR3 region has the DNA TGCGCCAGCAGCCAAGATCTCGCTAGCGGGAGAGGTAATGAGCAGTTCTTC. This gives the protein CASSQDLASGRGNEQFF.

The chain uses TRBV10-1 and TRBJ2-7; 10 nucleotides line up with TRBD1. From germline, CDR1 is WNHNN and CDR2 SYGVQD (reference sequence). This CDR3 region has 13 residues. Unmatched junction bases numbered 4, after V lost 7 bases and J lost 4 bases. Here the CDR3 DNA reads TGCGCCAGCAACCCGGGACAGGGGTACGAGCAGTACTTC. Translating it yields CASNPGQGYEQYF.

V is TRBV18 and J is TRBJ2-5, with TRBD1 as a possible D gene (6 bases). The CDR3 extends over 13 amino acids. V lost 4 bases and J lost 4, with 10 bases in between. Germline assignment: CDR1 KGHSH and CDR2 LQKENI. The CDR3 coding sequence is TGTGCCAGCTCACAAGGACAGATAGAGACCCAGTACTTC. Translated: CASSQGQIETQYF. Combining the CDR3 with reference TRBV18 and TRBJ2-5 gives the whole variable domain NAGVMQNPRHLVRRRGQEARLRCSPMKGHSHVYWYRQLPEEGLKFMVYLQKENIIDESGMPKERFSAEFPKEGPSILRIQQVVRGDSAAYFCASSQGQIETQYFGPGTRLLVL.

Written as DNA, the CDR3 is TGTGCCAGTGGCCCGACAGGGGAACAGACCCAGTACTTC. Protein product: CASGPTGEQTQYF. The chain recombines TRBV19 with TRBJ2-5; 8 nucleotides line up with TRBD1. This CDR3 comprises 13 residues. J lost 6 bases, V lost 8 bases, and 8 bases had no gene match. CDR1 and CDR2 from the germline V gene are LNHDA and SQIVND (reference sequence).

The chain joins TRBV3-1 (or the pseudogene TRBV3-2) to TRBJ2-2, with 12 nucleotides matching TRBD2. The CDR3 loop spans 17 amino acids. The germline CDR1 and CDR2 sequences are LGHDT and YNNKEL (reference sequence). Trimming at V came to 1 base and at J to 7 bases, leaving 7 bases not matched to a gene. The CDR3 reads CASSQGSSGRALGELFF. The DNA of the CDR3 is TGTGCCAGCAGCCAAGGATCTAGCGGGAGGGCCCTCGGGGAGCTGTTTTTT.

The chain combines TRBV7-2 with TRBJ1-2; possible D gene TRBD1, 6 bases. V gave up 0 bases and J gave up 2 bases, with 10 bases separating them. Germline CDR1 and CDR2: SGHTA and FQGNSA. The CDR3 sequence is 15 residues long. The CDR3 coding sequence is TGTGCCAGCAGCTTAGCGCAGGGACAAAACTATGGCTACACCTTC. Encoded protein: CASSLAQGQNYGYTF.

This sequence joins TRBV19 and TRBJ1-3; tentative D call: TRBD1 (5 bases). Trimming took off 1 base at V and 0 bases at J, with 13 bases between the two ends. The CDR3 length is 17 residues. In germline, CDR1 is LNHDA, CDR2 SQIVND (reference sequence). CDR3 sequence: CASSIARQGSSGNTIYF. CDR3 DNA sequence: TGTGCCAGTAGTATAGCCCGTCAGGGTAGCTCTGGAAACACCATATATTTT. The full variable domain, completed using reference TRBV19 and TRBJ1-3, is DGGITQSPKYLFRKEGQNVTLSCEQNLNHDAMYWYRQDPGQGLRLIYYSQIVNDFQKGDIAEGYSVSREKKESFPLTVTSAQKNPTAFYLCASSIARQGSSGNTIYFGEGSWLTVV.

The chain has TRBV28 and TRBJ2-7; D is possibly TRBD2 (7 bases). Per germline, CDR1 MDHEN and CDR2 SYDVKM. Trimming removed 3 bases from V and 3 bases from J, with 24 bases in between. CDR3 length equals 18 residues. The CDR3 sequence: CASSFRGMGKSGIYEQYF. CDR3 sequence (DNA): TGTGCCAGCAGTTTCAGGGGAATGGGGAAGAGCGGGATCTACGAGCAGTACTTC.

CDR3 coding DNA: TGTGCCAGCAGTCAACAGGGGGACAATTCACCCCTCCACTTT. Protein product: CASSQQGDNSPLHF. V usage is TRBV7-2 and J usage is TRBJ1-6; 8 bases are a match to TRBD1. CDR3 length equals 14 residues. V lost 6 bases to trimming and J lost 7 bases; unmatched junction nucleotides: 5. Germline V CDR1 and CDR2: SGHTA, FQGNSA.

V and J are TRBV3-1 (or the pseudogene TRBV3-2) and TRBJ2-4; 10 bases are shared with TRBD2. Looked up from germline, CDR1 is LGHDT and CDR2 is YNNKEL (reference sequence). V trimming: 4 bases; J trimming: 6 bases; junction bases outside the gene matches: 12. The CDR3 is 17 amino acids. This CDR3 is CASSPRESGGVGNIQYF. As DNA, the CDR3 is TGTGCCAGCAGCCCTCGAGAAAGCGGGGGGGTTGGAAACATTCAGTACTTC.

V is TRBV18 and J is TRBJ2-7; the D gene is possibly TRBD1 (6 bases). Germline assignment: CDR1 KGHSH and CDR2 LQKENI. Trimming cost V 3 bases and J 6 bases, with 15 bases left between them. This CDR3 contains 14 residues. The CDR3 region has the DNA TGTGCCAGCTCACCCCAGGGACAAGGGGCCGAGCAGTACTTC. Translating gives CASSPQGQGAEQYF.

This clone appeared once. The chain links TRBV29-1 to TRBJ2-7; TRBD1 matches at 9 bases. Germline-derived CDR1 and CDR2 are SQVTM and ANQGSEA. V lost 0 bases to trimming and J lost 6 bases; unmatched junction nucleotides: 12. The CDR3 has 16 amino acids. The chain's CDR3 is CSVEEPGQGIVGEQYF. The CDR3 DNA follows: TGCAGCGTTGAAGAACCGGGACAGGGTATCGTGGGCGAGCAGTACTTC.

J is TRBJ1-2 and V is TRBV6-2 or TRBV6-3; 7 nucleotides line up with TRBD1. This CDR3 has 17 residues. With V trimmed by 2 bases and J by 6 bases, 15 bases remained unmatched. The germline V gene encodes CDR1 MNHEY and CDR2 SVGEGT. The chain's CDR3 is CASSYPSEGAASNGYTF. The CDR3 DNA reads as TGTGCCAGCAGTTACCCATCCGAGGGGGCGGCAAGTAATGGCTACACCTTC.

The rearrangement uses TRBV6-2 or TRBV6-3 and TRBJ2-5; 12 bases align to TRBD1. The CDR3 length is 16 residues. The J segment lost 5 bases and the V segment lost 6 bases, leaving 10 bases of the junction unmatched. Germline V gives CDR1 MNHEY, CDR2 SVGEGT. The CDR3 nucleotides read TGTGCCAGCAGCTCGTACCGGGACAGGGGGCCGGAGACCCAGTACTTC. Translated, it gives CASSSYRDRGPETQYF.

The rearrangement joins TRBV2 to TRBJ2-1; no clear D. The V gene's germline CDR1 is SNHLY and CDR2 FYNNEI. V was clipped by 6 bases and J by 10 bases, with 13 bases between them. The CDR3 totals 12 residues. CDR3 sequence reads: CASSIGGVEQFF. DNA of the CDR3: TGTGCCAGCAGCATCGGCGGAGTCGAGCAGTTCTTC.

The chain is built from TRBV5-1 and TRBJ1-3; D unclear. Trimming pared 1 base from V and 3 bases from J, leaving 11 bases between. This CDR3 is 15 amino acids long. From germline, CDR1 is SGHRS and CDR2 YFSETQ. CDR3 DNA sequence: TGCGCCAGCAGCTTGCCGGGAATGAGTGGAAACACCATATATTTT. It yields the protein CASSLPGMSGNTIYF.

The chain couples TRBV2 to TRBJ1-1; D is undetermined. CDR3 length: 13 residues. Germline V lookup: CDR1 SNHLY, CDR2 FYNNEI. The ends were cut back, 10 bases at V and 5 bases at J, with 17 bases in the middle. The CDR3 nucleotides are TGTGCCACCTTCTACAGCCCGGGGACTGAAGCTTTCTTT. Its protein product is CATFYSPGTEAFF.

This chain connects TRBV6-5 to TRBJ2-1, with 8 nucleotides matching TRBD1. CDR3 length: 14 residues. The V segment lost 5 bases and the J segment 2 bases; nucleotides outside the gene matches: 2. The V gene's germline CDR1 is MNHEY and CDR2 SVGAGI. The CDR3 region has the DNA TGTGCCAGCAGTAAGGGACAGGCCTACAATGAGCAGTTCTTC. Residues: CASSKGQAYNEQFF.

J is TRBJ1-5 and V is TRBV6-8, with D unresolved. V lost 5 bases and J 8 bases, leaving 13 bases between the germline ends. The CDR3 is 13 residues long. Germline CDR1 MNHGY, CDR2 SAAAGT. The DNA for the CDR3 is TGTGCCAGCAGTGGGAGAACTGGGAAGCCCCAGCATTTT. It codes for CASSGRTGKPQHF.